This TCR beta chain was observed in a study of blood T cells in healthy people across ages. Findings and caveats of the study: More naive CD4+ cells and higher diversity were found in long-lived than in aged donors.

With a J-beta primer mix and a sample-barcoded 5' primer, a second PCR ran about 7 to 12 cycles. Using its own MiXCR run on the 5' RACE reads, TCRdb lists one record per CDR3 protein. The table includes about 1,800,000 distinct CDR3 sequences, roughly 30% detected once. Germline values: CDR1 SNHLY, CDR2 FYNNEI. The CDR3 has 14 amino acids. J gave up 6 bases and V 8 bases, and 11 bases lay outside the gene matches. This clonotype was observed a handful of times. Its antigen remains unknown. The sequencing sample was made of blood. The sequence was obtained from a woman aged 25-40 years in good health. The rearrangement links TRBV2 to TRBJ2-3; 7 bases match TRBD2. This CDR3 reads CASGGGREADTQYF. CDR3 in DNA: TGTGCCAGCGGGGGGGGTCGGGAGGCGGATACGCAGTATTTT.